This T cell receptor (beta chain) was profiled in a study of shared T cell receptors in the human thymus. Assay used: immunoSEQ multiplex PCR; TCRdb lists only in-frame clones, some missing. The data show hundreds of thousands of clones, approximately 90% seen once. V lost 1 base to trimming and J lost 2 bases; unmatched junction nucleotides: 2. CDR3 size: 16 residues. Germline V CDR1 and CDR2: MNHNS, SASEGT. These data are also associated with another study on human thymus T cells. This second study notes: Corrective surgery for congenital heart defects was being performed on the healthy Finnish infants who served as donors. Thymus tissue was removed during corrective cardiac surgery. Related work showed strongly overlapping thymic repertoires across unrelated individuals.

The rearrangement links TRBV6-1 to TRBJ2-1; 10 positions agree with TRBD2. This TCR derives from a boy under two years old with a congenital heart defect. The sequencing sample was made of thymocytes. Here the CDR3 DNA reads TGTGCCAGCAGTGAAGGAGCGGGAGGGCCCTACAATGAGCAGTTCTTC. Its protein is CASSEGAGGPYNEQFF.